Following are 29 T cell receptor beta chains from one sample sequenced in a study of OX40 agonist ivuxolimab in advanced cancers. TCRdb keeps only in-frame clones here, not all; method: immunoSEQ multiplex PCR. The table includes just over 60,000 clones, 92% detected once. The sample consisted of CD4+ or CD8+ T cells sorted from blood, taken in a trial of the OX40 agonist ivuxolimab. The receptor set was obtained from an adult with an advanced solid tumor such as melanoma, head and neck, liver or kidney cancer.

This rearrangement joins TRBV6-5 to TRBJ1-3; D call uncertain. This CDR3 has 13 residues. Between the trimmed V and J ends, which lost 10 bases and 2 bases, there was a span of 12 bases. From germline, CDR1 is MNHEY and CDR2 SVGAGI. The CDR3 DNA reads TGTGCCACTGCAAGGGCGGCTGGAAACACCATATATTTT. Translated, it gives CATARAAGNTIYF.

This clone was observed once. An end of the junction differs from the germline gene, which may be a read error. The CDR3 coding sequence is TGTGCCAGCAGTGAAGAGATTGGCACTGGAGAGGCGTTC. It is translated as CASSEEIGTGEAF. The chain carries TRBV6-1 and TRBJ1-2; no clear D gene. The CDR3 covers 13 residues. The V gene's germline CDR1 is MNHNS and CDR2 SASEGT.

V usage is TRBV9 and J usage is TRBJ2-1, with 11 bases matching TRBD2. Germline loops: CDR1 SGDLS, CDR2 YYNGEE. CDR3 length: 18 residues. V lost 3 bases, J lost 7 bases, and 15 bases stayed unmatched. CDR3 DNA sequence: TGTGCCAGCAGCGCCAATCCTAGCGGGAGGCCGGGTGAGAATGAGCAGTTCTTC. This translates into CASSANPSGRPGENEQFF.

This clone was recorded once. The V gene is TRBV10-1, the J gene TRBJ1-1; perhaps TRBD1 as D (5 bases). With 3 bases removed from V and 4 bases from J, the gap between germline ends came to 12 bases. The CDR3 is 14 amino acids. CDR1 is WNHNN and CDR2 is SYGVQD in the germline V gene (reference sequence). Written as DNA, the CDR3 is TGCGCCAGCAGTGAATCGGGGGAGGGCACTGAAGCTTTCTTT. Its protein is CASSESGEGTEAFF.

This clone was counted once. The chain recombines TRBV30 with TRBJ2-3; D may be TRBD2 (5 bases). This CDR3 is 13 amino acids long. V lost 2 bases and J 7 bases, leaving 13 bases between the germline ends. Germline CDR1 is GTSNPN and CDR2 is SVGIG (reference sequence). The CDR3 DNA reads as TGTGCCTGGAGTACGTACGGGATTTATACGCAGTATTTT. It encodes CAWSTYGIYTQYF.

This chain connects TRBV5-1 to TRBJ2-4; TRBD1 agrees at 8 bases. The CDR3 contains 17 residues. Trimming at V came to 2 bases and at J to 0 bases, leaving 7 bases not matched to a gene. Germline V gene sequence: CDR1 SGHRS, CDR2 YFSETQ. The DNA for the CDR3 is TGCGCCAGCAGCTTATACCGGGACAGGACAGCCAAAAACATTCAGTACTTC. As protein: CASSLYRDRTAKNIQYF.

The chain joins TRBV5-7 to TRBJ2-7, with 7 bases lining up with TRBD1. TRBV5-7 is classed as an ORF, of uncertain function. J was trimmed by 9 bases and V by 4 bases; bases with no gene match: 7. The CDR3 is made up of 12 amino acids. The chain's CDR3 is CASSLNQGVQYF. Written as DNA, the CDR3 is TGTGCCAGCAGCCTAAACCAGGGGGTGCAGTACTTC.

CDR3 residues: CASSLPGNTGELFF. In DNA form, the CDR3 reads TGTGCCAGCAGTTTACCGGGGAACACCGGGGAGCTGTTTTTT. The V call is TRBV28, the J call TRBJ2-2; D remains ambiguous. V was shortened by 2 bases and J by 1 base, with 5 bases between the two germline ends. The CDR3 sequence is 14 residues long. Germline CDR1 reads MDHEN; CDR2 reads SYDVKM.

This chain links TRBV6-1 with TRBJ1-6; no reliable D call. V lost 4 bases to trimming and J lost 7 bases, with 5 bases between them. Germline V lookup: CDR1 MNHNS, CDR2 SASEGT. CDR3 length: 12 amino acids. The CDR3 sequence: CASSALNSPLHF. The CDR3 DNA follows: TGTGCCAGCAGTGCCCTGAATTCACCCCTCCACTTT.

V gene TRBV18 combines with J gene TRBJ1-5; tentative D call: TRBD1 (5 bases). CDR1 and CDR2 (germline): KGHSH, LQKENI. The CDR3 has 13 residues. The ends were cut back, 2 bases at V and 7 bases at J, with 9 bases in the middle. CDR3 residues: CASSPRGDQPQHF. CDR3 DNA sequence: TGTGCCAGCTCACCAAGGGGAGACCAGCCCCAGCATTTT.

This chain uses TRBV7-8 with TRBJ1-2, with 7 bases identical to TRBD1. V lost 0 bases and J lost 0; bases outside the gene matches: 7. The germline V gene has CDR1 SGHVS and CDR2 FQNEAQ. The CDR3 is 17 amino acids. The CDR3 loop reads CASSLALTGVTNYGYTF. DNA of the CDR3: TGTGCCAGCAGCTTAGCGCTAACAGGGGTTACTAACTATGGCTACACCTTC.

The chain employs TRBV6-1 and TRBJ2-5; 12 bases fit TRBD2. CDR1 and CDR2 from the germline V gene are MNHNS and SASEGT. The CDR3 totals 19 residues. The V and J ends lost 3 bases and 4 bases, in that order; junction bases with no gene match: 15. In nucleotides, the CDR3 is TGTGCCAGCAGTGACCGGGACAGAAGACTAGCGGGAGTAAGAGAGACCCAGTACTTC. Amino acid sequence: CASSDRDRRLAGVRETQYF.

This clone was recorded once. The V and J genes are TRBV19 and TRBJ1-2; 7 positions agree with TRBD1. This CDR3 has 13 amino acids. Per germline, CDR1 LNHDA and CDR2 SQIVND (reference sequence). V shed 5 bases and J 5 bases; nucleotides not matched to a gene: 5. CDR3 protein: CASSETGQYGYTF. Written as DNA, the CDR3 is TGTGCCAGTAGTGAGACAGGGCAATATGGCTACACCTTC.

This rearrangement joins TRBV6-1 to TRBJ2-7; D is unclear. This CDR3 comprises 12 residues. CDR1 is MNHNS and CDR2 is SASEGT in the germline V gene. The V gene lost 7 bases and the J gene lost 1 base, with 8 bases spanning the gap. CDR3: CASTSLSYEQYF. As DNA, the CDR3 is TGTGCCAGCACATCCCTTTCCTACGAGCAGTACTTC.

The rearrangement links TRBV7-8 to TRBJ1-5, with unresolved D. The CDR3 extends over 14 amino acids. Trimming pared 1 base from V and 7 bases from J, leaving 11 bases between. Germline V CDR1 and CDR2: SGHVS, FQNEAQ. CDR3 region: CASSLDSGEQPQHF. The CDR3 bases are TGTGCCAGCAGCTTAGATTCGGGTGAGCAGCCCCAGCATTTT. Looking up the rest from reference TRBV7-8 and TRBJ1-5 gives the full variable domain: GAGVSQSPRYKVAKRGQDVALRCDPISGHVSLFWYQQALGQGPEFLTYFQNEAQLDKSGLPSDRFFAERPEGSVSTLKIQRTQQEDSAVYLCASSLDSGEQPQHFGDGTRLSIL.

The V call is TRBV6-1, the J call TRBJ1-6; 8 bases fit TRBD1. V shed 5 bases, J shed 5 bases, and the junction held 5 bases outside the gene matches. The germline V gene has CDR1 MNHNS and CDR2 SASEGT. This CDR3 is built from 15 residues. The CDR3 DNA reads TGTGCCAGCAGTTCGGACAGGGCCAATAATTCACCCCTCCACTTT. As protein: CASSSDRANNSPLHF.

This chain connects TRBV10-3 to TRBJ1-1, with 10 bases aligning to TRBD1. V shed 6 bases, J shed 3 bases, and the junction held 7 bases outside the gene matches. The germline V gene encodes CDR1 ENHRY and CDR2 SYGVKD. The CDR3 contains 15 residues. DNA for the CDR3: TGTGCCATCAGGGAGAGGACAGGGGGAGACACTGAAGCTTTCTTT. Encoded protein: CAIRERTGGDTEAFF.

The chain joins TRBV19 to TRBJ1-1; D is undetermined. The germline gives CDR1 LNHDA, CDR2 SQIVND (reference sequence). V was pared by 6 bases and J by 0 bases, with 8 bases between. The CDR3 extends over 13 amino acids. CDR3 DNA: TGTGCCAGTAGGGGAGGGATGAACACTGAAGCTTTCTTT. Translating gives CASRGGMNTEAFF.

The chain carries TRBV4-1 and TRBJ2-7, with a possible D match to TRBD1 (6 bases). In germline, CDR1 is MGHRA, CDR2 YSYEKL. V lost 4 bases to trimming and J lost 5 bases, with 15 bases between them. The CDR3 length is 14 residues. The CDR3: CASSLENSGDEQYF. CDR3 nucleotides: TGCGCCAGCAGCCTGGAAAACTCAGGGGACGAGCAGTACTTC.

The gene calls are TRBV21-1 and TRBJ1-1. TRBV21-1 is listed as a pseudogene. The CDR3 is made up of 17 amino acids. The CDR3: CASSGPMRRSGRTEAFF. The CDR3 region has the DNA TGTGCCAGCAGCGGTCCAATGAGGAGGTCGGGGAGGACTGAAGCTTTCTTT.

CDR3 coding DNA: TGCGCCAGCAGCTTAGAATCACACACAGATACGCAGTATTTT. It specifies CASSLESHTDTQYF. J is TRBJ2-3 and V is TRBV5-1; D unresolved. The V gene lost 2 bases and the J gene lost 2 bases, with 9 bases spanning the gap. The CDR3 contains 14 residues. CDR1 and CDR2 (germline): SGHRS, YFSETQ.

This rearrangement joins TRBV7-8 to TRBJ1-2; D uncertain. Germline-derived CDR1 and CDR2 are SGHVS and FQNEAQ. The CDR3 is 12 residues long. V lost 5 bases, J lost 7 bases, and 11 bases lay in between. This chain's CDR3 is CASSTEGSGYTF. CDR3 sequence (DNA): TGTGCCAGCAGCACAGAAGGGTCTGGCTACACCTTC. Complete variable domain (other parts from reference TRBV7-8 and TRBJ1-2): GAGVSQSPRYKVAKRGQDVALRCDPISGHVSLFWYQQALGQGPEFLTYFQNEAQLDKSGLPSDRFFAERPEGSVSTLKIQRTQQEDSAVYLCASSTEGSGYTFGSGTRLTVV.

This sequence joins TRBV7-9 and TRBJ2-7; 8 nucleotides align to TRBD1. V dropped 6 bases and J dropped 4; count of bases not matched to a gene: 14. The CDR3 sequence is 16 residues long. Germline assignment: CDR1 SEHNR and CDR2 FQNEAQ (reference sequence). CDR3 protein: CASSHGTGTGSYEQYF. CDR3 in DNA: TGTGCCAGCAGTCATGGAACCGGGACAGGATCTTACGAGCAGTACTTC.

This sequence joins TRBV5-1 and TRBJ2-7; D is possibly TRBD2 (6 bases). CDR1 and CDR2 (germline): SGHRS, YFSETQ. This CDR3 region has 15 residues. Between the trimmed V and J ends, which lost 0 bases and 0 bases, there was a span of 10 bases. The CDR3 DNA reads TGCGCCAGCAGCTTGGCAGGCGGGATCTCCTACGAGCAGTACTTC. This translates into CASSLAGGISYEQYF.

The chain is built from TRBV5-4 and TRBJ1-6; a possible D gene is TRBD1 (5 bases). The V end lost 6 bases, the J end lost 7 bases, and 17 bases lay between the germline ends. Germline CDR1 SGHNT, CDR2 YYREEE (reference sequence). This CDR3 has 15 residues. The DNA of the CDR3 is TGTGCCAGCACCCCCAACCCGGAGGGGAATTCACCCCTCCACTTT. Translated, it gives CASTPNPEGNSPLHF.

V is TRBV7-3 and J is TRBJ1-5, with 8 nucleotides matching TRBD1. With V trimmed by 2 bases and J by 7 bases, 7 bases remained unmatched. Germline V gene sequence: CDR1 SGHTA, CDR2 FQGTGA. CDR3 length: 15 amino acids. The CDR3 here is CASSLYETGVQPQHF. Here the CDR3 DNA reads TGTGCCAGCAGCTTATATGAGACAGGGGTCCAGCCCCAGCATTTT.

Here the CDR3 reads CSGRQQDTGELFF. The CDR3 coding sequence is TGCAGCGGCAGACAGCAGGACACCGGGGAGCTGTTTTTT. The genes are TRBV29-1 and TRBJ2-2; TRBD1 is a possible D gene (5 bases). This CDR3 has 13 amino acids. The germline V gene has CDR1 SQVTM and CDR2 ANQGSEA. The V end was cut by 7 bases, the J end by 3 bases, with 12 bases between.

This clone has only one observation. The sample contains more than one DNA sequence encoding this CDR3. The CDR3, as DNA: TGTGCCAGCAGCCGTGGGGGAGGCCAAGAGACCCAGTACTTC. Protein: CASSRGGGQETQYF. This chain connects TRBV7-9 to TRBJ2-5, with D perhaps matching TRBD2 (6 bases). Germline V gene sequence: CDR1 SEHNR, CDR2 FQNEAQ (reference sequence). The length of the CDR3 is 14 residues. V was clipped by 5 bases and J by 1 base, with 11 bases between them.

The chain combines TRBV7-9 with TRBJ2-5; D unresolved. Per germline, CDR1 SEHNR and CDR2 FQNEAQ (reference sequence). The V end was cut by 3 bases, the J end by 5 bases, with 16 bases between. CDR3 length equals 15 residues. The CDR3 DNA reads TGTGCCAGCAGCTTGTCAGCCTCCTCTGGGGAGACCCAGTACTTC. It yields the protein CASSLSASSGETQYF.